Below are 22 T cell receptor beta chains sequenced from a single sample in a study of T-cell memory formation after mild COVID-19. TCRdb passed the 5' RACE reads through MiXCR, listing each CDR3 protein once. The sample includes 300,000 or so distinct CDR3 sequences, approximately 16% of them seen just once. The specimen sequenced was PBMCs or a T cell subset sorted from them (not recorded which). These receptors came from a man between 18 and 35 years old who had mild COVID-19 (a few samples of this study predate the infection). Cell type and time point are not known.

This sequence joins TRBV5-1 and TRBJ2-3, with 8 bases lining up with TRBD2. Per the germline V gene, CDR1 is SGHRS and CDR2 is YFSETQ. The V gene end was trimmed by 4 bases and the J gene end by 2 bases; junction bases not matched to a gene: 9. This CDR3 has 16 residues. The CDR3 sequence: CASSPQAGETTDTQYF. The DNA for the CDR3 is TGCGCCAGCAGCCCGCAAGCGGGGGAAACCACAGATACGCAGTATTTT.

This clonotype was picked up a small number of times. The rearrangement joins TRBV6-5 to TRBJ2-7, with 7 bases aligning to TRBD1. Losses at the gene ends were 5 bases for V and 5 bases for J; bases not matched to a gene: 12. Germline values: CDR1 MNHEY, CDR2 SVGAGI. This CDR3 is built from 15 residues. The CDR3 is CASSTQTGIYDEQYF. In nucleotides, the CDR3 is TGTGCCAGCAGTACCCAGACAGGGATTTATGACGAGCAGTACTTC.

The rearrangement links TRBV6-5 to TRBJ2-7; the D gene is possibly TRBD2 (7 bases). The CDR3 runs 15 residues. The germline V gene has CDR1 MNHEY and CDR2 SVGAGI. Trimming cost V 0 bases and J 5 bases, with 14 bases left between them. In nucleotides, the CDR3 is TGTGCCAGCAGTTACTCGTACCGCGGGGGCCACGAGCAGTACGTC. Protein product: CASSYSYRGGHEQYV.

This clonotype turned up a few times. The chain is built from TRBV16 and TRBJ2-2; 8 bases agree with TRBD1. Germline V gene data show CDR1 as KGHSY and CDR2 as FQNENV. The CDR3 totals 14 residues. After removal of 6 bases from V and 4 bases from J, the junction contained 4 bases not matched to a gene. In DNA form, the CDR3 reads TGTGCCAGCAGTGGACAGGGCGCCACCGGGGAGCTGTTTTTT. It codes for CASSGQGATGELFF.

This clonotype has only a few counts. This chain connects TRBV4-1 to TRBJ2-7; TRBD1 aligns across 10 bases. CDR1 and CDR2 from the germline V gene are MGHRA and YSYEKL. V was pared by 6 bases and J by 6 bases, with 5 bases of the junction left unmatched. The CDR3 has 13 residues. The DNA for the CDR3 is TGCGCCAGCAGAGGGACAGGGGTCTCCGAGCAGTACTTC. Protein product: CASRGTGVSEQYF.

This clonotype was seen only a few times. V is TRBV6-2 or TRBV6-3 and J is TRBJ1-5; 11 positions match TRBD1. The CDR3 has 17 residues. With 2 bases clipped from V and 4 bases from J, the junction kept 7 bases outside the gene matches. Germline CDR1 MNHEY, CDR2 SVGEGT. The CDR3 nucleotides read TGTGCCAGCAGTTACCCCGGACAGGGGGCCTTAAATCAGCCCCAGCATTTT. Translation gives CASSYPGQGALNQPQHF.

This clonotype was found a few times. The V gene is TRBV9, the J gene TRBJ2-2, with 7 bases fitting TRBD1. CDR1 is SGDLS and CDR2 is YYNGEE in the germline V gene. V shed 0 bases, J shed 5 bases, and the junction held 4 bases outside the gene matches. This CDR3 has 15 residues. The CDR3 DNA sequence: TGTGCCAGCAGCGTAGAGGGGGCGAGAACCGGGGAGCTGTTTTTT. The encoded protein is CASSVEGARTGELFF. Full variable domain (rest looked up from reference TRBV9 and TRBJ2-2): DSGVTQTPKHLITATGQRVTLRCSPRSGDLSVYWYQQSLDQGLQFLIQYYNGEERAKGNILERFSAQQFPDLHSELNLSSLELGDSALYFCASSVEGARTGELFFGEGSRLTVL.

As for this clonotype: The germline gene is not matched at one end of the junction; a read error may be the cause. This chain uses TRBV7-3 with TRBJ2-3, with D possibly called TRBD1 or TRBD2 (6 bases each). CDR1 SGHTA and CDR2 FQGTGA come from the germline V gene. The CDR3 loop spans 14 amino acids. The CDR3 sequence is CASSFVGGTYTQYF. The CDR3 bases are TGTGCCAGCAGCTTCGTGGGGGGCACATATACGCAGTATTTT.

J is TRBJ2-1 and V is TRBV4-2; 8 bases are shared with TRBD2. Germline CDR1 LGHNA, CDR2 YNFKEQ. The CDR3 is 15 residues long. Trimming cost V 4 bases and J 7 bases; bases outside gene matches: 9. The CDR3 is CASSPGRGDANEQFF. Here the CDR3 DNA reads TGTGCCAGCAGCCCCGGGAGGGGGGACGCAAATGAGCAGTTCTTC.

This clonotype has only a few counts. The chain couples TRBV6-2 or TRBV6-3 to TRBJ1-1; possible D gene TRBD1, 5 bases. The germline gives CDR1 MNHEY, CDR2 SVGEGT. Between the trimmed V and J ends, which lost 8 bases and 1 base, there was a span of 14 bases. The CDR3 is made up of 14 amino acids. The CDR3 here is CASGGSQTNTEAFF. The CDR3 nucleotides are TGTGCCAGCGGGGGGTCCCAGACGAACACTGAAGCTTTCTTT.

V and J are TRBV6-5 and TRBJ1-1, with D uncertain. This CDR3 is 17 amino acids long. Trimming cost V 0 bases and J 4 bases, with 18 bases left between them. Germline V gene sequence: CDR1 MNHEY, CDR2 SVGAGI. The CDR3 spells CASSYSTLRATGTEAFF. In DNA form, the CDR3 reads TGTGCCAGCAGTTACTCGACCTTAAGGGCAACGGGCACTGAAGCTTTCTTT.

This clonotype was counted ten times or more. The V gene is TRBV5-1, the J gene TRBJ1-1; maybe TRBD1 (6 bases). Germline assignment: CDR1 SGHRS and CDR2 YFSETQ. Trimming took 6 bases from V and 3 from J, leaving 12 bases between them. The CDR3 has 13 amino acids. The CDR3 nucleotides are TGCGCCAGCACCTCAGGGGATTACACTGAAGCTTTCTTT. It encodes CASTSGDYTEAFF.

This chain links TRBV20-1 with TRBJ2-1; D is tentatively TRBD1 or TRBD2 (5 bases each). The germline V gene encodes CDR1 DFQATT and CDR2 SNEGSKA (reference sequence). The CDR3 runs to 15 residues. The ends were cut back, 2 bases at V and 0 bases at J, with 11 bases in the middle. CDR3 protein: CSARSRDHSYNEQFF. As DNA, the CDR3 is TGCAGTGCTAGAAGCCGGGACCACTCCTACAATGAGCAGTTCTTC.

The chain links TRBV12-3 or TRBV12-4 to TRBJ2-3, with 9 nucleotides matching TRBD2. The V gene end was trimmed by 6 bases and the J gene end by 6 bases; junction bases not matched to a gene: 10. The CDR3 has 15 residues. The CDR3 protein is CASSQRAGGSDTQYF. CDR3 nucleotide sequence: TGTGCCAGCAGCCAGAGAGCGGGGGGCTCGGATACGCAGTATTTT.

In its sample, this clonotype was seen a few times. V is TRBV5-6 and J is TRBJ2-7; no clear D. V was shortened by 3 bases and J by 0 bases, with 1 base between the two germline ends. This CDR3 is built from 11 residues. The V gene's germline CDR1 is SGHDT and CDR2 YYEEEE. CDR3: CASSSSYEQYV. The DNA of the CDR3 is TGTGCCAGCAGCTCCTCCTACGAGCAGTACGTC.

The V gene is TRBV7-2, the J gene TRBJ2-1, with TRBD2 identical over 16 bases. Germline V gives CDR1 SGHTA, CDR2 FQGNSA. The CDR3 spans 15 residues. Trimming removed 4 bases from V and 9 bases from J; junction bases left unmatched: 3. CDR3 amino acids: CASSWGLAGGIEQFF. CDR3 sequence (DNA): TGTGCCAGCAGCTGGGGACTAGCGGGGGGGATTGAGCAGTTCTTC.

V gene TRBV6-1 combines with J gene TRBJ2-2, with TRBD2 as a possible D gene (6 bases). With 8 bases removed from V and 5 bases from J, the gap between germline ends came to 9 bases. The CDR3 extends over 12 amino acids. CDR1 is MNHNS and CDR2 is SASEGT in the germline V gene. CDR3 sequence reads: CASGGYTGELFF. In DNA form, the CDR3 reads TGTGCCAGCGGGGGGTATACCGGGGAGCTGTTTTTT.

This clonotype was observed a handful of times. The chain employs TRBV5-1 and TRBJ2-3, with TRBD2 as a possible D gene (6 bases). V lost 1 base and J 2 bases, leaving 11 bases between the germline ends. This CDR3 has 15 amino acids. Germline V gives CDR1 SGHRS, CDR2 YFSETQ. This CDR3 reads CASSLITGDTDTQYF. CDR3 coding DNA: TGCGCCAGCAGCTTGATCACGGGAGACACAGATACGCAGTATTTT.

The chain couples TRBV24-1 to TRBJ2-1; unclear D gene. Per germline, CDR1 KGHDR and CDR2 SFDVKD. This CDR3 region has 14 residues. V was cut by 2 bases and J by 7 bases, with 11 bases left in between. CDR3 sequence (DNA): TGTGCCACCAGTGATTCTGTCGGTACGAATGAGCAGTTCTTC. This encodes CATSDSVGTNEQFF.

A few counts support this clonotype. The chain is built from TRBV7-8 and TRBJ1-1; D gene ambiguous. Per the germline V gene, CDR1 is SGHVS and CDR2 is FQNEAQ. The CDR3 spans 15 residues. The V end was cut by 5 bases, the J end by 0 bases, with 13 bases between. The DNA of the CDR3 is TGTGCCAGCAGCCCATTCCCTGAGGTGAACACTGAAGCTTTCTTT. As protein: CASSPFPEVNTEAFF.

The rearrangement uses TRBV6-6 and TRBJ2-1, with TRBD2 matching over 9 bases. Losses at the gene ends were 7 bases for V and 0 bases for J; bases not matched to a gene: 1. Germline CDR1 MNHNY, CDR2 SVGAGI (reference sequence). The CDR3 consists of 14 residues. The CDR3 spells CASIAGDSYNEQFF. CDR3 DNA: TGTGCCAGCATAGCGGGGGACTCCTACAATGAGCAGTTCTTC.

In its sample, this clonotype was seen a few times. V gene TRBV2 combines with J gene TRBJ1-4; perhaps TRBD1 as D (6 bases). Trimming removed 7 bases from V and 8 bases from J, with 29 bases in between. This CDR3 region has 18 residues. From germline, CDR1 is SNHLY and CDR2 FYNNEI. The DNA of the CDR3 is TGTGCCAGCACCCAGCGAACAGGGATCCGGAATGGGCGGGAAAAACTGTTTTTT. Translating gives CASTQRTGIRNGREKLFF.